The clone carrying this T cell receptor (beta chain) has a count of ten or more. The sample comes from a study of blood T cell repertoires in COVID-19. Participants were aged about 18 to 90 years, lived in under 30 US areas, and enrolled virtually. Using immunoSEQ multiplex PCR, the repertoire was profiled, and TCRdb retains in-frame clones only, with some absent. This sample has 200,000 to 250,000 clones, with approximately 80% found just once. Sequenced material: PBMCs or T cells enriched from blood (not recorded which). The receptor comes from a man aged 25 to 45 with acute COVID-19.

CDR3 bases: TGTGCCAGCAGCTCGGATAGACAGGGGAGTTCTGGGGCCAACGTCCTGACTTTC. Protein product: CASSSDRQGSSGANVLTF. The chain recombines TRBV7-9 with TRBJ2-6; 8 bases align to TRBD1. Germline values: CDR1 SEHNR, CDR2 FQNEAQ (reference sequence). The CDR3 is made up of 18 amino acids. The junction had 9 bases not matched to a gene; V was cut back by 4 bases and J by 1 base.